The clone carrying this T cell receptor (beta chain) was observed once. No antigen is known for it. This sample stems from a study of a mutant IDH1 vaccine in newly diagnosed glioma. The wider study: Previous treatment comprised radiotherapy, temozolomide, or both, mostly both.

Time point in this sample: baseline, week 1 (first vaccination visit). Treatment reported: pre-vaccination baseline after standard-of-care therapy. Each astrocytoma in the donors was new, WHO grade 3 or 4, IDH1-mutant and ATRX-lost. Germline values: CDR1 LNHDA, CDR2 SQIVND (reference sequence). The CDR3 covers 15 residues. Study-wide results and caveats: Whatever changes occurred in top peripheral T cell clonotypes seemed unrelated to pseudoprogression.

Profiled with immunoSEQ multiplex PCR; TCRdb holds only in-frame clones, not every one. The data show around 53,000 clones, 86% seen once. J is TRBJ2-3 and V is TRBV19; D is possibly TRBD2 (6 bases). This material consisted of PBMCs, taken from a glioma patient treated with radiotherapy, temozolomide or both. The source of this sequence is a middle-aged man with glioma. CDR3 loop: CATNTPGSGTDTQYF. CDR3 sequence (DNA): TGTGCAACCAACACCCCCGGGAGCGGCACAGATACGCAGTATTTT.